These 14 T cell receptor beta chains originate from one sample sequenced in a study of blood T cell repertoires in COVID-19 (dated by TCRdb to about 2020). To prepare the library, the immunoSEQ multiplex PCR assay was applied. TCRdb stores this immuneACCESS table with in-frame sequences only. Part of the clones is absent; in the studies checked, under half of the shortfall reflects unresolved V genes, and no reason is known for the rest. This sample gives almost 350,000 clones in total; 88% of them show up just once. The ten largest clones add up to 1% of the sample. The sequenced material came from PBMCs or T cells enriched from blood (not recorded which). These receptors were obtained from a woman in her twenties or thirties who had been exposed to COVID-19.

This rearrangement joins TRBV6-5 to TRBJ2-7; TRBD2 agrees at 9 bases. The CDR3 runs 15 residues. From germline, CDR1 is MNHEY and CDR2 SVGAGI. V shed 8 bases and J 4 bases; nucleotides not matched to a gene: 12. The CDR3 here is CASSYSGTSPYEQYF. CDR3 DNA: TGTGCCAGCTCCTACTCCGGGACTAGCCCATACGAGCAGTACTTC.

This clone was recorded once. The rearrangement links TRBV27 to TRBJ2-3; TRBD2 matches 9 bases. The CDR3 has 19 residues. Losses at the gene ends were 5 bases for V and 1 base for J; bases not matched to a gene: 16. Germline CDR1 reads MNHEY; CDR2 reads SMNVEV (reference sequence). The CDR3 coding sequence is TGTGCCAGCAGTCTGGCTAGCGGGGTCATGGAATGGGGCACAGATACGCAGTATTTT. This encodes CASSLASGVMEWGTDTQYF.

In DNA, the CDR3 is TGTGCCAGCAGCTTGTGGCTTGAAGAGACCCAGTACTTC. It translates to CASSLWLEETQYF. The J gene is TRBJ2-5, the V gene TRBV5-4; D unclear. CDR1 and CDR2 from the germline V gene are SGHNT and YYREEE (reference sequence). There are 13 residues in the CDR3. Trimming removed 1 base from V and 3 bases from J, with 7 bases in between.

This chain joins TRBV6-2 or TRBV6-3 and TRBJ1-5, with 8 bases fitting TRBD1. The CDR3 is 15 amino acids. Germline CDR1 and CDR2: MNHEY and SVGEGT. Unmatched junction bases numbered 9, after V lost 6 bases and J lost 5 bases. The CDR3 DNA reads as TGTGCCAGCAGCCACGGACAGGGTATTCATCAGCCCCAGCATTTT. The encoded protein is CASSHGQGIHQPQHF.

J is TRBJ1-1 and V is TRBV7-2, with 8 nucleotides matching TRBD1. This CDR3 contains 14 residues. Trimming at V came to 5 bases and at J to 5 bases, leaving 7 bases not matched to a gene. Germline CDR1 reads SGHTA; CDR2 reads FQGNSA. In nucleotides, the CDR3 is TGTGCCAGCAGCAAAAGACAGGGGCGTACTGAAGCTTTCTTT. This sequence encodes CASSKRQGRTEAFF.

The chain is built from TRBV30 and TRBJ1-2; 9 positions agree with TRBD1. From germline, CDR1 is GTSNPN and CDR2 SVGIG (reference sequence). This CDR3 has 13 amino acids. The J segment lost 8 bases and the V segment lost 1 base, leaving 5 bases of the junction unmatched. The CDR3: CAWSGDRAGGYTF. The CDR3 coding sequence is TGTGCCTGGAGTGGGGACAGGGCGGGAGGCTACACCTTC. The full variable domain, rest sourced from reference TRBV30 and TRBJ1-2, is SQTIHQWPATLVQPVGSPLSLECTVEGTSNPNLYWYRQAAGRGLQLLFYSVGIGQISSEVPQNLSASRPQDRQFILSSKKLLLSDSGFYLCAWSGDRAGGYTFGSGTRLTVV.

This chain joins TRBV4-1 and TRBJ2-7, with 11 bases lining up with TRBD2. The junction had 2 bases not matched to a gene; V was cut back by 1 base and J by 3 bases. The length of the CDR3 is 15 residues. Germline loops: CDR1 MGHRA, CDR2 YSYEKL. The CDR3 coding sequence is TGCGCCAGCAGCCAAGGTGGACTAGCGGGCTACGAGCAGTACTTC. The encoded protein is CASSQGGLAGYEQYF.

The rearrangement links TRBV2 to TRBJ2-1, with 7 bases identical to TRBD2. The J segment lost 3 bases and the V segment lost 5 bases, leaving 16 bases of the junction unmatched. The CDR3 loop spans 18 amino acids. CDR1 and CDR2 from the germline V gene are SNHLY and FYNNEI. The CDR3 DNA reads TGTGCCAGCAGTCAACCCCCTTCCGCGGGAGTCAGCTACAATGAGCAGTTCTTC. Translation gives CASSQPPSAGVSYNEQFF.

J is TRBJ1-4 and V is TRBV3-1 (or the pseudogene TRBV3-2), with 11 bases identical to TRBD1. V trimming: 4 bases; J trimming: 8 bases; junction bases outside the gene matches: 6. CDR1 and CDR2 (germline): LGHDT, YNNKEL (reference sequence). This CDR3 contains 15 residues. CDR3 sequence reads: CASSLRTGGYEKLFF. CDR3 in DNA: TGTGCCAGCAGCCTCCGGACAGGGGGCTACGAAAAACTGTTTTTT.

The chain has TRBV24-1 and TRBJ2-3; the match to TRBD1 covers 7 bases. From germline, CDR1 is KGHDR and CDR2 SFDVKD. After removal of 6 bases from V and 1 base from J, the junction contained 6 bases not matched to a gene. The CDR3 length is 15 residues. CDR3 amino acids: CATSKRGTGTDTQYF. The CDR3, as DNA: TGTGCCACCAGTAAAAGAGGGACAGGCACAGATACGCAGTATTTT.

The rearrangement joins TRBV7-2 to TRBJ1-2; 8 bases line up with TRBD1. Germline CDR1 SGHTA, CDR2 FQGNSA. The CDR3 consists of 12 residues. This chain's CDR3 is CASDRGIYGYTF. The CDR3 DNA reads TGTGCGTCTGACAGGGGCATCTATGGCTACACCTTC.

In DNA form, the CDR3 reads TGTGCCAGCGAACCGACAGGGAATGGGGAAAAACTGTTTTTT. Its protein product is CASEPTGNGEKLFF. The chain links TRBV6-5 to TRBJ1-4, with 7 bases aligning to TRBD1. The V segment lost 8 bases and the J segment 8 bases; nucleotides outside the gene matches: 11. The germline V gene has CDR1 MNHEY and CDR2 SVGAGI. This CDR3 contains 14 residues.

The V gene is TRBV4-2, the J gene TRBJ2-3; 9 bases are shared with TRBD2. Unmatched junction bases numbered 5, after V lost 0 bases and J lost 1 base. This CDR3 comprises 17 residues. Germline V lookup: CDR1 LGHNA, CDR2 YNFKEQ. CDR3 coding DNA: TGTGCCAGCAGCCAAGAGGCTAGCGGGATGGGCACAGATACGCAGTATTTT. Residues: CASSQEASGMGTDTQYF.

This rearrangement joins TRBV11-2 to TRBJ1-2; D is unclear. Deletions cut 5 bases from V and 4 bases from J, with 14 bases between. CDR1 and CDR2 (germline): SGHAT, FQNNGV. CDR3 length equals 14 residues. CDR3 coding DNA: TGTGCCAGCAGCCCCGCCACACAAACCTATGGCTACACCTTC. Translating gives CASSPATQTYGYTF.